Each of the 27 T cell receptor beta chains below was sequenced from the same sample in a study of T cell responses to AZD1222 COVID-19 vaccine. TCRdb's table, derived via immunoSEQ multiplex PCR, lists solely in-frame clones and lacks some. The sample records around 100,000 clones, 75% to 95% being singletons. Material: peripheral blood, obtained on day 0 of AZD1222 vaccination. The source is an adult in good health.

This chain joins TRBV7-9 and TRBJ1-4; 8 bases are a match to TRBD1. Germline lookup yields CDR1 SEHNR and CDR2 FQNEAQ (reference sequence). The CDR3 runs to 16 residues. With 4 bases clipped from V and 5 bases from J, the junction kept 9 bases outside the gene matches. This CDR3 is CASSSGGAGINEKLFF. The CDR3 DNA reads TGTGCCAGCAGCTCAGGGGGCGCGGGTATAAATGAAAAACTGTTTTTT.

The chain links TRBV6-2 or TRBV6-3 to TRBJ2-1; possible D gene TRBD2, 6 bases. V lost 0 bases and J 6 bases, leaving 12 bases between the germline ends. CDR3 length equals 15 residues. Germline V gene lookup returns CDR1 MNHEY and CDR2 SVGEGT. The CDR3 sequence: CASSYSGGRANEQFF. The CDR3 nucleotides read TGTGCCAGCAGTTACTCGGGGGGAAGGGCCAATGAGCAGTTCTTC.

The gene calls are TRBV5-1 and TRBJ2-7; D gene unclear. Per the germline V gene, CDR1 is SGHRS and CDR2 is YFSETQ. The CDR3 has 13 amino acids. V was shortened by 4 bases and J by 4 bases, with 12 bases between the two germline ends. The CDR3 region is CASSPDRAYEQYF. The CDR3 nucleotides are TGCGCCAGCAGCCCGGACCGAGCTTACGAGCAGTACTTC.

The chain recombines TRBV19 with TRBJ2-7; 12 bases are a match to TRBD1. CDR3 length equals 18 residues. The J segment lost 3 bases and the V segment lost 4 bases, leaving 13 bases of the junction unmatched. Germline V CDR1 and CDR2: LNHDA, SQIVND (reference sequence). The CDR3 DNA sequence: TGTGCCAGTAGTAGAGGGGACAGGGGGCAAGCAGGAGGCTACGAGCAGTACTTC. It specifies CASSRGDRGQAGGYEQYF.

This sequence joins TRBV7-9 and TRBJ2-3, with TRBD2 as a possible D gene (5 bases). CDR1 is SEHNR, CDR2 FQNEAQ, per germline (reference sequence). The CDR3 loop spans 16 amino acids. Trimming took off 5 bases at V and 3 bases at J, with 18 bases between the two ends. CDR3 residues: CASSRSTLGGTDTQYF. The CDR3 DNA reads TGTGCCAGCAGCCGCTCGACATTAGGAGGTACAGATACGCAGTATTTT.

The chain carries TRBV9 and TRBJ2-7; perhaps TRBD1 as D (7 bases). CDR3 length: 15 residues. V lost 0 bases to trimming and J lost 3 bases, with 13 bases between them. The germline V gene has CDR1 SGDLS and CDR2 YYNGEE. Here the CDR3 reads CASSVGGTVDYEQYF. The CDR3 bases are TGTGCCAGCAGCGTAGGCGGGACAGTAGACTACGAGCAGTACTTC.

The chain is built from TRBV28 and TRBJ2-7; D possibly corresponds to TRBD1 (6 bases). The CDR3 totals 14 residues. The germline V gene encodes CDR1 MDHEN and CDR2 SYDVKM. V lost 4 bases to trimming and J lost 0 bases, with 10 bases between them. CDR3 loop: CASSSYRVSYEQYF. In DNA form, the CDR3 reads TGTGCCAGCAGTTCCTACAGGGTCTCCTACGAGCAGTACTTC.

The chain uses TRBV28 and TRBJ1-2; possible D gene TRBD1, 6 bases. The CDR3 has 16 residues. CDR1 and CDR2 from the germline V gene are MDHEN and SYDVKM. The V end lost 4 bases, the J end lost 6 bases, and 21 bases lay between the germline ends. For the CDR3, the DNA is TGTGCCAGCAGTTCGCCCAGGGGCCTCGTCCGTAATGGCTACACCTTC. It translates to CASSSPRGLVRNGYTF.

The V gene is TRBV10-3, the J gene TRBJ2-3; D is perhaps TRBD2 (6 bases). The V end was cut by 6 bases, the J end by 5 bases, with 12 bases between. Germline V gene sequence: CDR1 ENHRY, CDR2 SYGVKD. There are 13 residues in the CDR3. The CDR3 sequence is CAISSGVVDTQYF. The CDR3 nucleotides read TGTGCCATCAGCTCGGGAGTAGTAGATACGCAGTATTTT.

The J gene is TRBJ2-7, the V gene TRBV28; perhaps D is TRBD1 or TRBD2 (6 bases each). Trimming stripped 7 bases from V and 3 bases from J, with 25 bases between. The CDR3 is 17 residues long. The germline gives CDR1 MDHEN, CDR2 SYDVKM. CDR3 amino acids: CASNSGTAGGYHYEQYF. DNA for the CDR3: TGTGCCAGCAACTCAGGGACGGCCGGGGGCTATCACTACGAGCAGTACTTC.

The chain is built from TRBV27 and TRBJ1-2, with 7 bases matching TRBD1. Trimming removed 5 bases from V and 0 bases from J; junction bases left unmatched: 9. The length of the CDR3 is 16 residues. Germline V gene lookup returns CDR1 MNHEY and CDR2 SMNVEV (reference sequence). CDR3 coding DNA: TGTGCCAGCAGTAGAATGGGACAGCCTTCTAACTATGGCTACACCTTC. Translated, it gives CASSRMGQPSNYGYTF.

The rearrangement joins TRBV6-2 or TRBV6-3 to TRBJ1-5; tentative D call: TRBD1 (5 bases). Germline CDR1 and CDR2: MNHEY and SVGEGT. The CDR3 is 14 residues long. V lost 1 base to trimming and J lost 2 bases, with 6 bases between them. CDR3 sequence reads: CASSYWGGNQPQHF. Written as DNA, the CDR3 is TGTGCCAGCAGTTACTGGGGGGGCAATCAGCCCCAGCATTTT.

This clone was seen only once. The chain combines TRBV2 with TRBJ1-1, with D perhaps TRBD1 (5 bases). Germline loops: CDR1 SNHLY, CDR2 FYNNEI. The length of the CDR3 is 13 residues. V was cut by 7 bases and J by 3 bases, with 12 bases left in between. The CDR3 sequence: CASTQGLDTEAFF. The CDR3 bases are TGTGCCAGCACCCAGGGCTTAGACACTGAAGCTTTCTTT.

This chain joins TRBV3-1 (or the pseudogene TRBV3-2) and TRBJ1-2; D is ambiguous. The length of the CDR3 is 14 residues. Trimming pared 5 bases from V and 4 bases from J, leaving 14 bases between. Germline values: CDR1 LGHDT, CDR2 YNNKEL (reference sequence). CDR3 amino acids: CASSATEVGYGYTF. Here the CDR3 DNA reads TGTGCCAGCAGCGCTACAGAGGTTGGCTATGGCTACACCTTC.

V gene TRBV3-1 (or the pseudogene TRBV3-2) combines with J gene TRBJ1-2; D is ambiguous. Between the trimmed V and J ends, which lost 8 bases and 0 bases, there was a span of 10 bases. Germline lookup yields CDR1 LGHDT and CDR2 YNNKEL (reference sequence). The CDR3 covers 13 residues. The CDR3 region has the DNA TGTGCCAGCTCGCAGGCAGCTAACTATGGCTACACCTTC. Translation: CASSQAANYGYTF.

V usage is TRBV18 and J usage is TRBJ2-3; 9 bases line up with TRBD2. CDR3 length: 16 amino acids. J gave up 0 bases and V 5 bases, and 6 bases lay outside the gene matches. CDR1 and CDR2 (germline): KGHSH, LQKENI. The CDR3 region is CASSSRLADSTDTQYF. CDR3 DNA sequence: TGTGCCAGCTCATCCCGACTAGCGGATAGCACAGATACGCAGTATTTT.

The rearrangement uses TRBV11-3 and TRBJ2-3; 7 bases align to TRBD1. Germline CDR1 SGHNT, CDR2 YENEEA. Unmatched junction bases numbered 11, after V lost 0 bases and J lost 2 bases. CDR3 length: 18 amino acids. The CDR3 DNA sequence: TGTGCCAGCAGCTTAGACGACAGGGTTCACATAATCACAGATACGCAGTATTTT. Residues: CASSLDDRVHIITDTQYF.

This chain links TRBV4-2 with TRBJ1-4, with D unresolved. Germline CDR1 reads LGHNA; CDR2 reads YNFKEQ. The V end lost 2 bases, the J end lost 0 bases, and 10 bases lay between the germline ends. This CDR3 has 16 amino acids. CDR3 loop: CASSQSQFSTNEKLFF. The CDR3 DNA follows: TGTGCCAGCAGCCAATCGCAGTTCTCAACTAATGAAAAACTGTTTTTT.

The V call is TRBV11-2, the J call TRBJ2-5; possibly TRBD1 or TRBD2 for D (5 bases each). The V gene's germline CDR1 is SGHAT and CDR2 FQNNGV. V lost 3 bases, J lost 4 bases, and 9 bases lay in between. The CDR3 sequence is 13 residues long. The CDR3 here is CASSFGTGETQYF. DNA for the CDR3: TGTGCCAGCAGCTTTGGGACGGGAGAGACCCAGTACTTC. The complete variable domain, with remaining parts taken from reference TRBV11-2 and TRBJ2-5, reads EAGVAQSPRYKIIEKRQSVAFWCNPISGHATLYWYQQILGQGPKLLIQFQNNGVVDDSQLPKDRFSAERLKGVDSTLKIQPAKLEDSAVYLCASSFGTGETQYFGPGTRLLVL.

The chain uses TRBV4-2 and TRBJ2-7, with unresolved D. Germline V CDR1 and CDR2: LGHNA, YNFKEQ. V lost 1 base and J lost 2, with 15 bases in between. The CDR3 covers 16 residues. The CDR3 here is CASSQVQNAEAYEQYF. The CDR3 nucleotides read TGTGCCAGCAGCCAAGTTCAGAACGCCGAGGCCTACGAGCAGTACTTC.

The rearrangement joins TRBV27 to TRBJ1-1, with 7 nucleotides matching TRBD1. The CDR3 contains 13 residues. The germline CDR1 and CDR2 sequences are MNHEY and SMNVEV (reference sequence). The V segment lost 8 bases and the J segment 4 bases; nucleotides outside the gene matches: 7. The CDR3, as DNA: TGTGCCAGCTACGACAGGGTAGGCACTGAAGCTTTCTTT. Its translation is CASYDRVGTEAFF.

The J gene is TRBJ1-6, the V gene TRBV2; D gene unclear. Germline assignment: CDR1 SNHLY and CDR2 FYNNEI. Deletions cut 4 bases from V and 0 bases from J, with 7 bases between. CDR3 length: 15 residues. The CDR3 sequence: CASSARSSYNSPLHF. DNA for the CDR3: TGTGCCAGCAGTGCGAGGAGCTCCTATAATTCACCCCTCCACTTT.

The rearrangement joins TRBV19 to TRBJ2-1; 8 positions match TRBD1. Germline V lookup: CDR1 LNHDA, CDR2 SQIVND (reference sequence). The CDR3 spans 14 residues. The ends lost 1 base at V and 9 bases at J; junction bases unmatched: 5. DNA of the CDR3: TGTGCCAGTAGTATAGGCAGGGGGCGCGGTGAGCAGTTCTTC. It yields the protein CASSIGRGRGEQFF.

This chain uses TRBV28 with TRBJ2-4, with D unresolved. CDR1 is MDHEN, CDR2 SYDVKM, per germline. The V gene lost 6 bases and the J gene lost 5 bases, with 5 bases spanning the gap. There are 11 residues in the CDR3. The CDR3 protein is CASSLQNIQYF. The CDR3 bases are TGTGCCAGCAGCCTCCAAAACATTCAGTACTTC.

This sequence joins TRBV19 and TRBJ2-7; TRBD1 agrees at 7 bases. The CDR3 has 15 residues. Germline assignment: CDR1 LNHDA and CDR2 SQIVND (reference sequence). With 1 base clipped from V and 0 bases from J, the junction kept 3 bases outside the gene matches. CDR3 residues: CASSIGAGGSYEQYF. In DNA form, the CDR3 reads TGTGCCAGTAGTATAGGGGCAGGGGGCTCCTACGAGCAGTACTTC.

This clone was seen only once. The chain has TRBV6-5 and TRBJ1-2; D is unclear. This CDR3 has 15 amino acids. Looked up from germline, CDR1 is MNHEY and CDR2 is SVGAGI. The V and J ends lost 2 bases and 2 bases respectively, with 12 bases between them. The CDR3 bases are TGTGCCAGCAGTTACATGGGTCCCGGCAACTATGGCTACACCTTC. Protein product: CASSYMGPGNYGYTF.

This sequence joins TRBV6-6 and TRBJ2-7; D is possibly TRBD1 or TRBD2 (7 bases each). The CDR3 extends over 15 amino acids. CDR1 and CDR2 from the germline V gene are MNHNY and SVGAGI (reference sequence). V lost 7 bases and J lost 2, with 18 bases in between. CDR3 bases: TGTGCCAGCACTGATTCAGGGGGGGCAACCTACGAGCAGTACTTC. It yields the protein CASTDSGGATYEQYF.